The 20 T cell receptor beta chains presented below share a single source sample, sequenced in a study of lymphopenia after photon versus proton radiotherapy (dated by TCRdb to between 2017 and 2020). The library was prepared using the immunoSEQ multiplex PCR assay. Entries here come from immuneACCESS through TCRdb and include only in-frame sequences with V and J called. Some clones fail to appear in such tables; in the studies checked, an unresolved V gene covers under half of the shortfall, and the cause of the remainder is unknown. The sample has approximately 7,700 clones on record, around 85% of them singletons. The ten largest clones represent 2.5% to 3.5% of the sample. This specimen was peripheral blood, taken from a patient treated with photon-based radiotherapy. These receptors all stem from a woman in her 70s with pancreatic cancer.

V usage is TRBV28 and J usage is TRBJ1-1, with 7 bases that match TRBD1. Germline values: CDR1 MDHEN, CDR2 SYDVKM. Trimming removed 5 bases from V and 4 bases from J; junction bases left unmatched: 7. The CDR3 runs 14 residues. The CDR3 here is CASSPGGSATEAFF. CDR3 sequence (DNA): TGTGCCAGCAGTCCAGGGGGGTCGGCCACTGAAGCTTTCTTT.

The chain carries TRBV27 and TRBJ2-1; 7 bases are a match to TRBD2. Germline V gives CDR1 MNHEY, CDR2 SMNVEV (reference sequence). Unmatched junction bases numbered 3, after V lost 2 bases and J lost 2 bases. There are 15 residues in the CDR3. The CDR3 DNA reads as TGTGCCAGCAGTTTAGCGGGGGAAACCTACAATGAGCAGTTCTTC. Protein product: CASSLAGETYNEQFF.

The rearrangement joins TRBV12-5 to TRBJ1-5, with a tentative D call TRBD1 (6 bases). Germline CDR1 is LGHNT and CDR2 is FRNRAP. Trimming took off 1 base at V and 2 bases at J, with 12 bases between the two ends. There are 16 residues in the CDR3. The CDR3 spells CASGLEGPGGNQPQHF. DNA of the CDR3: TGTGCTAGTGGTTTGGAAGGACCAGGGGGCAATCAGCCCCAGCATTTT.

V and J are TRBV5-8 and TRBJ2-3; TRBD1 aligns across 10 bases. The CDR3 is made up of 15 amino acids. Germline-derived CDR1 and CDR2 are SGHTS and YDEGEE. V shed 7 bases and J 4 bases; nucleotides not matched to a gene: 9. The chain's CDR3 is CASGAGQGNADTQYF. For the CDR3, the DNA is TGTGCCAGCGGTGCGGGACAGGGGAACGCAGATACGCAGTATTTT.

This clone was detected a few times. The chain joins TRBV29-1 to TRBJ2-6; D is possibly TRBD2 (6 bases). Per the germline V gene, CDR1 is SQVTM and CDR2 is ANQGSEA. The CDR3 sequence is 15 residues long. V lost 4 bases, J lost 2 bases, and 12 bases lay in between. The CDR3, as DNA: TGCAGCGTTGCGGGGGAGCCCCCTGGGGCCAACGTCCTGACTTTC. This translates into CSVAGEPPGANVLTF.

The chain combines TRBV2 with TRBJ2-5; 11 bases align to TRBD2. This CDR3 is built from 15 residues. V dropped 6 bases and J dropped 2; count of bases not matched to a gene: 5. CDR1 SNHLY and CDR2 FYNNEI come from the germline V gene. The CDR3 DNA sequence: TGTGCCAGCAGGGCACTAGCGGGAGAACAAGAGACCCAGTACTTC. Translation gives CASRALAGEQETQYF.

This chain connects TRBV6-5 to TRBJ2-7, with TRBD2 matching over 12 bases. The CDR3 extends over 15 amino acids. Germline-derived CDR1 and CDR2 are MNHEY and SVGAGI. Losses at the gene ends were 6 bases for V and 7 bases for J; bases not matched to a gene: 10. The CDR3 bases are TGTGCCAGCAGGGGATCTAGCGGGAGGGCCTCTGAGCAGTACTTC. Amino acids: CASRGSSGRASEQYF.

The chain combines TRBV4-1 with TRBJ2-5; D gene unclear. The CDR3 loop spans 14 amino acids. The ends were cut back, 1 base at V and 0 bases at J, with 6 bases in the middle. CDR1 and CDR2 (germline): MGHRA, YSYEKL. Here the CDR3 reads CASSQVENQETQYF. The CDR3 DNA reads TGCGCCAGCAGCCAAGTAGAAAACCAAGAGACCCAGTACTTC.

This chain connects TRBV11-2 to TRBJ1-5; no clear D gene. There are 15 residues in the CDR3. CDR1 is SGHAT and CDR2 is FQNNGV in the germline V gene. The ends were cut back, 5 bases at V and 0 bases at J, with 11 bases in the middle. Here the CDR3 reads CASSPRGYSNQPQHF. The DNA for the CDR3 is TGTGCCAGCAGCCCCCGGGGATATAGCAATCAGCCCCAGCATTTT.

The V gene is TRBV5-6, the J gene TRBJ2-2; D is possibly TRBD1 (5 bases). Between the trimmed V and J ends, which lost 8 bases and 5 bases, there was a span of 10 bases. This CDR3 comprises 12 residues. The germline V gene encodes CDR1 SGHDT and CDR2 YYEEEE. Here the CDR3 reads CASGRDTGELFF. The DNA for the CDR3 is TGTGCCAGTGGCAGGGATACCGGGGAGCTGTTTTTT.

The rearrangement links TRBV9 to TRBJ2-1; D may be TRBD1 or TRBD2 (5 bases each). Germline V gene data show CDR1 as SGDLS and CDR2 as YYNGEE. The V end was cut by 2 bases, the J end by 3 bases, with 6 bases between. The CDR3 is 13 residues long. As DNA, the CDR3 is TGTGCCAGCAGCGTGGGGGACTACAATGAGCAGTTCTTC. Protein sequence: CASSVGDYNEQFF. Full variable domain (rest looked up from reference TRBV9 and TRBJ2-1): DSGVTQTPKHLITATGQRVTLRCSPRSGDLSVYWYQQSLDQGLQFLIQYYNGEERAKGNILERFSAQQFPDLHSELNLSSLELGDSALYFCASSVGDYNEQFFGPGTRLTVL.

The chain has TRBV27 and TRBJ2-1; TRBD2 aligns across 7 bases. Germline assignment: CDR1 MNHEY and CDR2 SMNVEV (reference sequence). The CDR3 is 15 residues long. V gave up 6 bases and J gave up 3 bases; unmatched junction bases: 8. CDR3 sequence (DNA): TGTGCCAGCAGGCAAGGGGAGGGATTCTACAATGAGCAGTTCTTC. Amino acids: CASRQGEGFYNEQFF.

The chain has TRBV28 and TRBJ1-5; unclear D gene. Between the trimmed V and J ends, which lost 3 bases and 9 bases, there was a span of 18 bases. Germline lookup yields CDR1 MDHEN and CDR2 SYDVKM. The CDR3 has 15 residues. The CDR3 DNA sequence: TGTGCCAGCAGTTTGAACGTCGGGCGGCGGGGGCCCCAGCATTTT. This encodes CASSLNVGRRGPQHF. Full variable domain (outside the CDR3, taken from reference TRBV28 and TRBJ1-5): DVKVTQSSRYLVKRTGEKVFLECVQDMDHENMFWYRQDPGLGLRLIYFSYDVKMKEKGDIPEGYSVSREKKERFSLILESASTNQTSMYLCASSLNVGRRGPQHFGDGTRLSIL.

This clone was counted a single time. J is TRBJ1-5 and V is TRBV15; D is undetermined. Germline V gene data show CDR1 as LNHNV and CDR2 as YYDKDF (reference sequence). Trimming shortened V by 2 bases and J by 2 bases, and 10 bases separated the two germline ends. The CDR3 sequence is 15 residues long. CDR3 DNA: TGTGCCACCAGCAGACAGGAGAGGGGCAATCAGCCCCAGCATTTT. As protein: CATSRQERGNQPQHF.

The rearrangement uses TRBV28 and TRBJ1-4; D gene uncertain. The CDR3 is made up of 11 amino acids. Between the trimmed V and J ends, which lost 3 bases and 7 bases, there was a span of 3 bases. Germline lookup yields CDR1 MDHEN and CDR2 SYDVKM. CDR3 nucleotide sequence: TGTGCCAGCAGTTTGGGTGAAAAACTGTTTTTT. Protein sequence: CASSLGEKLFF.

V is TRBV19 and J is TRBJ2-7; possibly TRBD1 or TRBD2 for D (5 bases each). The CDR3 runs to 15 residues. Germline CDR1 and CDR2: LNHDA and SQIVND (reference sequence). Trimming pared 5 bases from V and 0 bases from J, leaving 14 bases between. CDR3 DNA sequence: TGTGCCAGTAGTTCCCCCTTTGGGGGCTCCTACGAGCAGTACTTC. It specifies CASSSPFGGSYEQYF.

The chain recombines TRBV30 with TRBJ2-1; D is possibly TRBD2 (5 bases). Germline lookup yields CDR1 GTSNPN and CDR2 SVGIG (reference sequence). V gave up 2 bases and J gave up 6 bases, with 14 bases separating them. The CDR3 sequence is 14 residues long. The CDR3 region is CAWSRTRGFNEQFF. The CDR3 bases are TGTGCCTGGAGTCGTACACGGGGTTTCAATGAGCAGTTCTTC.

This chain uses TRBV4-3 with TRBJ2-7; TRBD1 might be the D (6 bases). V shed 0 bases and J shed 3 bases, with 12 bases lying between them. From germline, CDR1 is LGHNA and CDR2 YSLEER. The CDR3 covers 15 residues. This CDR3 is CASSQEARGGYEQYF. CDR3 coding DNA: TGCGCCAGCAGCCAAGAAGCCAGGGGCGGCTACGAGCAGTACTTC.

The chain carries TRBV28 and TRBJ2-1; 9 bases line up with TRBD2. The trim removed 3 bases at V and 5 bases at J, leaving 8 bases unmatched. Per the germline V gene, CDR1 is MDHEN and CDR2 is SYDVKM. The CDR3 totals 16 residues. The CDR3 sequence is CASSFVRLAGNNEQFF. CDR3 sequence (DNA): TGTGCCAGCAGTTTCGTTCGGCTAGCGGGGAACAATGAGCAGTTCTTC.

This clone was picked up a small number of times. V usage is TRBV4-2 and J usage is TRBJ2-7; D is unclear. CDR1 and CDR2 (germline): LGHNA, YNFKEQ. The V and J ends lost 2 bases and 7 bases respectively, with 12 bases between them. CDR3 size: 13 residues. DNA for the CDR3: TGTGCCAGCAGCCAAAGCCCGTCCGGGGAGCAGTACTTC. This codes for CASSQSPSGEQYF.